This is a list of T cell receptor beta chains from one sample in a study of blood T cell repertoires in COVID-19. The protocol was immunoSEQ multiplex PCR, while the TCRdb copy is restricted to in-frame clones and leaves out a portion. Found here are some 200,000 clones, 65% to 85% of them singletons; the top ten hold roughly 3%. Specimen: peripheral blood. These receptors were taken from a woman aged 25 to 39 who had recovered from COVID-19. CDR3s include the opening cysteine and the closing phenylalanine or tryptophan. Fields, in order: V gene, clone size, D gene, J gene, CDR3 protein, CDR3 DNA. A D gene is named only where the DNA matches it firmly. The size field is filled for only some rows; it gives once, few, many or a size class.

>TRBV7-2|NA|NA|TRBJ1-5
CASSLGVGGDNQPQHF
TGTGCCAGCAGCTTAGGTGTAGGGGGGGACAATCAGCCCCAGCATTTT
>TRBV28|few|TRBD2|TRBJ2-2
CASKLLAGVDGELFF
TGTGCCAGCAAATTACTAGCGGGAGTTGACGGGGAGCTGTTTTTT
>TRBV30|NA|TRBD2|TRBJ2-5
CAWRLAGQETQYF
TGTGCCTGGAGGCTAGCGGGTCAAGAGACCCAGTACTTC
>TRBV4-1|once|TRBD2|TRBJ2-3
CASSQVGKTSGKADTQYF
TGCGCCAGCAGCCAAGTGGGGAAGACTAGCGGGAAGGCAGATACGCAGTATTTT
>TRBV5-1|NA|NA|TRBJ2-1
CASSLGTNNEQFF
TGCGCCAGCAGCTTGGGGACAAATAATGAGCAGTTCTTC
>TRBV19|NA|NA|TRBJ1-2
CASSTWGGYGYTF
TGTGCCAGTTCCACCTGGGGGGGGTATGGCTACACCTTC
>TRBV29-1|NA|TRBD1|TRBJ2-1
CSVEKGARYSYNEQFF
TGCAGCGTCGAAAAGGGGGCCAGGTACTCCTACAATGAGCAGTTCTTC
>TRBV5-1|few|NA|TRBJ2-5
CASSRLQEETQYF
TGCGCCAGCAGCCGCCTACAGGAAGAGACCCAGTACTTC
>TRBV11-2|NA|NA|TRBJ1-6
CASSLNGEGSLHF
TGTGCCAGCAGCTTGAACGGGGAAGGTTCCCTCCACTTT
>TRBV6-4|NA|TRBD2|TRBJ2-7
CASSELAGSSYEQYF
TGTGCCAGCAGTGAACTAGCGGGATCCTCCTACGAGCAGTACTTC
>TRBV7-3|NA|TRBD2|TRBJ2-3
CASSSGTSVASTDTQYF
TGTGCCAGCAGCTCAGGGACTAGCGTTGCTAGCACAGATACGCAGTATTTT
>TRBV24-1|once|TRBD1|TRBJ2-2
CATSDLGQYTGELFF
TGTGCCACCAGTGATCTGGGACAGTACACCGGGGAGCTGTTTTTT
>TRBV7-9|once|NA|TRBJ2-7
CAIARGSSYEQYF
TGTGCCATAGCTCGGGGGAGTTCCTACGAGCAGTACTTC
>TRBV3-1/TRBV3-2|NA|NA|TRBJ1-6
CASSQRLSPLHF
TGTGCCAGCAGCCAACGGTTGTCACCCCTCCACTTT
>TRBV28|NA|NA|TRBJ1-4
CASRDGEGQSNEKLFF
TGTGCCAGCAGGGACGGGGAGGGGCAATCTAATGAAAAACTGTTTTTT
>TRBV28|NA|NA|TRBJ2-7
CATINPSSYEQYF
TGTGCCACTATCAACCCGAGCTCCTACGAGCAGTACTTC
>TRBV3-1/TRBV3-2|NA|TRBD1|TRBJ2-7
CASSQDQYGQGSYEQYF
TGTGCCAGCAGCCAAGACCAGTACGGACAGGGATCCTACGAGCAGTACTTC
>TRBV10-3|NA|NA|TRBJ2-2
CAISQGSGELFF
TGTGCCATCAGTCAAGGGAGCGGAGAGCTGTTTTTT
>TRBV19|NA|NA|TRBJ2-3
CASSIRLASTDTQYF
TGTGCCAGTAGTATAAGACTGGCTAGCACAGATACGCAGTATTTT
>TRBV24-1|few|TRBD1|TRBJ2-7
CATSDLGQGSPRQYF
TGTGCCACCAGTGATTTGGGACAGGGATCTCCGCGGCAGTACTTC
>TRBV27|NA|NA|TRBJ1-4
CASSPRVPPGEKLFF
TGTGCCAGCAGTCCCCGGGTGCCTCCCGGGGAAAAACTGTTTTTT
>TRBV5-1|NA|NA|TRBJ1-4
CASSLAGMDEKLFF
TGCGCCAGCAGCTTGGCGGGGATGGATGAAAAACTGTTTTTT
>TRBV28|NA|NA|TRBJ1-5
CASSRRSRQPQHF
TGTGCCAGCAGCCGTCGGAGCCGTCAGCCCCAGCATTTT
>TRBV18|NA|TRBD1|TRBJ1-1
CASTGQGDTEAFF
TGTGCCAGCACAGGACAGGGAGACACTGAAGCTTTCTTT
>TRBV27|NA|NA|TRBJ1-4
CASSPTGFSEKLFF
TGTGCCAGCAGTCCGACGGGATTTAGTGAAAAACTGTTTTTT
>TRBV7-9|few|NA|TRBJ1-1
CASSLTVTEAFF
TGTGCCAGCAGCCTCACGGTTACTGAAGCTTTCTTT
>TRBV7-9|NA|NA|TRBJ2-7
CASSSDSQGYEQYF
TGTGCCAGCAGCTCCGACTCGCAGGGCTACGAGCAGTACTTC
>TRBV9|NA|TRBD2|TRBJ2-2
CASSQGTSGRRKSGELFF
TGTGCCAGCAGCCAGGGGACTAGCGGGAGGCGGAAGAGCGGGGAGCTGTTTTTT
>TRBV2|NA|NA|TRBJ2-5
CASSEIGGVEVQETQYF
TGTGCCAGCAGTGAAATCGGCGGGGTTGAGGTTCAAGAGACCCAGTACTTC
>TRBV2|NA|TRBD2|TRBJ2-6
CAIGLAAPSGANVLTF
TGTGCCATCGGACTAGCGGCCCCCTCTGGGGCCAACGTCCTGACTTTC
>TRBV30|few|NA|TRBJ2-7
CAWSDTGYEQYF
TGTGCCTGGAGTGATACAGGATACGAGCAGTACTTC
>TRBV24-1|few|TRBD1|TRBJ2-3
CATSDLGQGVSDTQYF
TGTGCCACCAGTGATTTGGGCCAGGGGGTGTCCGATACGCAGTATTTT
>TRBV28|NA|NA|TRBJ1-4
CASSLGATNEKLFF
TGTGCCAGCAGTTTGGGAGCAACTAATGAAAAACTGTTTTTT
>TRBV28|NA|NA|TRBJ1-5
CASKLSSWQPQHF
TGTGCCAGCAAGCTTTCATCTTGGCAGCCCCAGCATTTT
>TRBV5-6|NA|NA|TRBJ2-2
CASSLRPLGELFF
TGTGCCAGCAGCCTCAGGCCCCTCGGGGAGCTGTTTTTT
>TRBV7-2|NA|TRBD1|TRBJ2-7
CASSLPQGVEQYF
TGTGCCAGCAGCTTACCCCAGGGGGTCGAGCAGTACTTC
>TRBV21-1|NA|NA|TRBJ1-3
CASSRTADNSGNTIYF
TGTGCCAGCAGTCGTACGGCGGATAACTCTGGAAACACCATATATTTT
>TRBV2|NA|TRBD2|TRBJ2-3
CASTLNPGLGDTDTQYF
TGTGCCAGCACTCTTAACCCGGGACTAGGGGACACAGATACGCAGTATTTT
>TRBV27|NA|NA|TRBJ2-7
CASTQTGTPNEQYF
TGTGCCAGCACCCAGACCGGGACTCCCAACGAGCAGTACTTC
>TRBV5-4|NA|TRBD1|TRBJ2-2
CASSPGQGSTGELFF
TGTGCCAGCAGCCCGGGACAGGGTTCCACCGGGGAGCTGTTTTTT
>TRBV5-5|NA|NA|TRBJ1-1
CASSLGAGFTEAFF
TGTGCCAGCAGCTTGGGGGCAGGGTTCACTGAAGCTTTCTTT
>TRBV27|NA|NA|TRBJ1-6
CASSLGGDSPLHF
TGTGCCAGCAGTTTAGGGGGGGACTCACCCCTCCACTTT